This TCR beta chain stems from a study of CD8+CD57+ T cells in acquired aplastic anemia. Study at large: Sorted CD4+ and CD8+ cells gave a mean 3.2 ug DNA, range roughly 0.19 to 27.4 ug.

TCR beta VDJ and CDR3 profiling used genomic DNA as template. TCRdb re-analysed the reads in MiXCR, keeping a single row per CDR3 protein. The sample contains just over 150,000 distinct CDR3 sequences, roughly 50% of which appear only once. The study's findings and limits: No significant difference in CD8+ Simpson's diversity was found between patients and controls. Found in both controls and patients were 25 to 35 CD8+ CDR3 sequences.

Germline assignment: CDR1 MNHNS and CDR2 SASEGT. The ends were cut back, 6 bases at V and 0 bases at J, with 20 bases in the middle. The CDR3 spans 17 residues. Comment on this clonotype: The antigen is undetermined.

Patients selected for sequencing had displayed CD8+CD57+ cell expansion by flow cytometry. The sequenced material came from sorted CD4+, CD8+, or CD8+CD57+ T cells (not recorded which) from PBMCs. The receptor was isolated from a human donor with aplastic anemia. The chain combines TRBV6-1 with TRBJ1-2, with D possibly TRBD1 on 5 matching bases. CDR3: CASSPTAQGRANYGYTF. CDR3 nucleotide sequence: TGTGCCAGCAGCCCCACGGCTCAGGGAAGGGCTAACTATGGCTACACCTTC.